This TCR beta chain was sequenced during a study of blood T cell repertoires in COVID-19. Overall study context: Sample material is recorded as cDNA or gDNA derived from T cells, B-cell-depleted T cells, or PBMCs.

Individuals drawn from around 25 US areas were roughly 18 to 95 years old. Donors were grouped by their self-reported clinical history. Original data processing: Reference gene primer amplification gave estimated nucleated cell counts. Sequenced by immunoSEQ multiplex PCR; TCRdb stores in-frame clones only, minus some. That table supplies the V and J calls and clone size; D and trimming were determined from the DNA. The table lists about 140,000 clones, around 87% of them singletons. This clone was seen more than once but under ten times. CDR1 is SGHTA and CDR2 is FQGTGA in the germline V gene. CDR3 length: 16 amino acids. Trimming shortened V by 1 base and J by 0 bases, and 10 bases separated the two germline ends.

V is TRBV7-3 and J is TRBJ2-1; D perhaps matches TRBD1 (6 bases). The source of this sequence is a man between 60 and 75 years old who had recovered from COVID-19. Material: PBMCs or T cells enriched from blood (not recorded which). The CDR3 sequence is CASSLSYRDSYNEQFF. CDR3 nucleotides: TGTGCCAGCAGCTTAAGCTACAGGGACTCCTACAATGAGCAGTTCTTC. Filled out from reference TRBV7-3 and TRBJ2-1, the complete variable domain reads GAGVSQTPSNKVTEKGKYVELRCDPISGHTALYWYRQSLGQGPEFLIYFQGTGAADDSGLPNDRFFAVRPEGSVSTLKIQRTERGDSAVYLCASSLSYRDSYNEQFFGPGTRLTVL.